The entry below gives a single T cell receptor beta chain sequence along with its context. Its antigen remains unidentified. This specimen belongs to a study of shared clonotypes between healthy human individuals. Germline values: CDR1 SGHTA, CDR2 FQGNSA. With V trimmed by 1 base and J by 6 bases, 10 bases remained unmatched. This CDR3 comprises 17 residues. The run depth of the assay was deep. The authors loaded 150 to 250 ng DNA, about 30,000 T cell genomes, into sorted-subset replicate PCRs. Here immunoSEQ multiplex PCR was the method, and the copy in TCRdb shows in-frame clones only, minus some. The sample holds 650,000 to 700,000 clones, 90% seen once. Recent acute infections and vaccinations were absent in the healthy HIV-negative adult donors. Study findings and constraints: Shared across a few donors were around 5% of the naive CD4 clonotypes.

Specimen: memory CD8+ T cells from PBMCs. The sample's subset: CD45RO+ cells pooled with CCR7-negative TemRA cells. This clonotype was obtained from a man younger than 30 in good health. Some clones in this sample may be carry-over from other donors' samples. This chain joins TRBV7-2 and TRBJ2-7; 12 positions match TRBD2. CDR3 coding DNA: TGTGCCAGCAGCTTAGTAGGTTTGACTAGCGGGAGAGTCGAGCAGTACTTC. Protein: CASSLVGLTSGRVEQYF.